This T cell receptor beta chain was observed in a study of Ad26.COV2.S vaccination and SARS-CoV-2 variants. Turning to the study itself: The donor belonged to the COV1001 Ad26.COV2.S trial arm. Each vaccinee took Ad26.COV2.S intramuscularly, once or twice 56 days apart. Notes on the study in general: Among vaccine recipients, spike-specific TCR breadth exceeded that of placebo recipients.

The CDR3 extends over 13 amino acids. The V gene's germline CDR1 is SGHRS and CDR2 YFSETQ. V shed 4 bases, J shed 6 bases, and the junction held 4 bases outside the gene matches. The treatment here: around 19 received Ad26.COV2.S at low or high dose, single or two shots; about 5 received placebo; per-sample allocation not given. After the first vaccine or placebo injection, samples were drawn on day 63. Note on this clone: The antigen remains undetermined.

TCRdb's table, derived via immunoSEQ multiplex PCR, lists solely in-frame clones and lacks some. The repertoire has about 400,000 clones, 70% to 90% of them found once; the top ten carry around 1.9%. The rearrangement links TRBV5-1 to TRBJ2-7, with TRBD1 matching over 10 bases. The source is a person between 18 and 65 years old who received the Ad26.COV2.S COVID-19 vaccine or a placebo. The sample consisted of peripheral blood, taken in a trial of Ad26.COV2.S vaccine versus placebo. The CDR3 DNA follows: TGCGCCAGCAGCGGACAGGGGGACTCCGAGCAGTACTTC. The encoded protein is CASSGQGDSEQYF.